A few counts support the clone carrying this T cell receptor beta chain. The data were taken from a study of blood T cells in healthy people across ages. The germline gives CDR1 MDHEN, CDR2 SYDVKM. The CDR3 runs 15 residues. V lost 3 bases to trimming and J lost 4 bases, with 15 bases between them. Combining a sample-barcoded 5' primer with a J-beta primer mix, a second PCR ran for 7 to 11 cycles. In TCRdb, the 5' RACE reads were re-called with MiXCR into one record per CDR3 protein. The sample carries 800,000 or so distinct CDR3 sequences, roughly 25% recorded once. These sequences were also reported in another study, on T cells of mothers and their children.

The sample comprised blood. The chain carries TRBV28 and TRBJ1-2; D ambiguous. The TCR sequence derives from a boy younger than 18 in good health. The CDR3 region is CASSFVAGLAYGYTF. CDR3 DNA sequence: TGTGCCAGCAGTTTCGTCGCAGGCCTCGCCTATGGCTACACCTTC.